This T cell receptor beta chain was sequenced for a study of OX40 agonist ivuxolimab in advanced cancers. Produced via immunoSEQ multiplex PCR; TCRdb's table is partial and in-frame only. The table lists around 94,000 clones, roughly nine tenths of them singletons. V was clipped by 3 bases and J by 5 bases, with 13 bases between them. Looked up from germline, CDR1 is SQVTM and CDR2 is ANQGSEA. The CDR3 contains 13 residues. The sequence came from an adult with an advanced solid tumor such as melanoma, head and neck, liver or kidney cancer. The sample consisted of CD4+ or CD8+ T cells sorted from blood, taken in a trial of the OX40 agonist ivuxolimab. This chain connects TRBV29-1 to TRBJ1-2; tentative D call: TRBD1 (5 bases). CDR3 region: CSVDFGEGYGYTF. CDR3 bases: TGCAGCGTTGATTTCGGGGAGGGGTATGGCTACACCTTC.